This paragraph reports one T cell receptor (beta chain). Its antigen is still unknown. This CDR3 has 16 amino acids. V gave up 5 bases and J gave up 1 base; unmatched junction bases: 8. Germline CDR1 and CDR2: MNHNS and SASEGT. This specimen comes from a study of T cells in Graves' hyperthyroidism and ophthalmopathy. Across the study: Pretreatment peripheral blood was obtained at initial diagnosis. Study conclusions and caveats: Appearing also in blood were most of the thyroid clonotypes expanded above 0.001. Ophthalmopathy and stable hyperthyroidism were separated by a 13 V-J model.

RNA transcripts yielded amplified TCR beta CDR3 regions. HTBI primers were the set used in a first-round RT-PCR of the TCR CDR3. Using its own MiXCR run on the multiplex PCR reads, TCRdb lists one record per CDR3 protein. The sample comprises about 640,000 distinct CDR3 sequences, 20% to 25% of which are singletons, and around a third rests with the top ten. This TCR derives from a man aged 25 to 40 with Graves' ophthalmopathy. The sample consisted of blood. The rearrangement uses TRBV6-1 and TRBJ1-3; 7 positions agree with TRBD1. In DNA, the CDR3 is TGTGCCAGCAGTCCATGGACAGGAAGTTCTGGAAACACCATATATTTT. This translates into CASSPWTGSSGNTIYF.